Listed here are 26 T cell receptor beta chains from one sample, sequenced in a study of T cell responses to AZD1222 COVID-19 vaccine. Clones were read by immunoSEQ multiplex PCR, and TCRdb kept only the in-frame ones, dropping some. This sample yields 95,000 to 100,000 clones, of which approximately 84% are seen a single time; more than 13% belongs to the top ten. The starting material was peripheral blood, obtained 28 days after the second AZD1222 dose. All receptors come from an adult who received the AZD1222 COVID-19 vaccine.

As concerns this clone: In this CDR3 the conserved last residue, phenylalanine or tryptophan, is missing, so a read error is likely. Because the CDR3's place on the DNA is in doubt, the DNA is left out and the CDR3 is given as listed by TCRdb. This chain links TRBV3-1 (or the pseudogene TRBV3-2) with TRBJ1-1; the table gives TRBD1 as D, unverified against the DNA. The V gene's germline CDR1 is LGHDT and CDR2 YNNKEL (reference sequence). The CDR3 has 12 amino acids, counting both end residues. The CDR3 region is CASSQGAGGMSV.

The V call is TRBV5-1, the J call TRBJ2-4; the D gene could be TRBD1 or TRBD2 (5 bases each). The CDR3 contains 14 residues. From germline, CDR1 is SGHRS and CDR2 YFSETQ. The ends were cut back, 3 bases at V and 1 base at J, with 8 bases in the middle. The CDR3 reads CASSSEGAKNIQYF. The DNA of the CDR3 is TGCGCCAGCAGCTCCGAGGGGGCCAAAAACATTCAGTACTTC.

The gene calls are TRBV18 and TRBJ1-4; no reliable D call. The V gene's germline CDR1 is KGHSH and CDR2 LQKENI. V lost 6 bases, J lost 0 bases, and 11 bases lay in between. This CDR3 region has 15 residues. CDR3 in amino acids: CASSRELATNEKLFF. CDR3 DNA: TGTGCCAGCTCGCGGGAGCTGGCAACTAATGAAAAACTGTTTTTT.

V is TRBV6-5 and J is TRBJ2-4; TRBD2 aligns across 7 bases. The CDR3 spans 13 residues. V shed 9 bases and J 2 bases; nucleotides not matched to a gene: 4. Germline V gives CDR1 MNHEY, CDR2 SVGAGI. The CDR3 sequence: CASTSGTKNIQYF. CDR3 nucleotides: TGTGCCAGTACGAGCGGGACCAAAAACATTCAGTACTTC.

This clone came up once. CDR3 bases: TGTGCCAGCAGTTTGACAGGGGACACTGAAGCTTTCTTT. Amino acid sequence: CASSLTGDTEAFF. The gene calls are TRBV12-3 or TRBV12-4 and TRBJ1-1, with TRBD1 matching over 8 bases. V shed 3 bases, J shed 3 bases, and the junction held 0 bases outside the gene matches. The CDR3 runs 13 residues.

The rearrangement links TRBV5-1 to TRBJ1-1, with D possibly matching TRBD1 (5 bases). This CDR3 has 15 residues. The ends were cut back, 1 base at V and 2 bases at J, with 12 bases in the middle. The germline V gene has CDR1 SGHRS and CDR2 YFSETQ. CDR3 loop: CASSLSPTVNTEAFF. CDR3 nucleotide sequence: TGCGCCAGCAGCTTGTCACCGACAGTAAACACTGAAGCTTTCTTT.

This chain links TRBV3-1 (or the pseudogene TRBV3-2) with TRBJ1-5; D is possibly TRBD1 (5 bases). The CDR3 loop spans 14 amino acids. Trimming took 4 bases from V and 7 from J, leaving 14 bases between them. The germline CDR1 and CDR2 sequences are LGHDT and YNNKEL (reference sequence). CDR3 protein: CASSPLDTTQPQHF. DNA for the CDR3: TGTGCCAGCAGCCCTCTGGACACCACCCAGCCCCAGCATTTT.

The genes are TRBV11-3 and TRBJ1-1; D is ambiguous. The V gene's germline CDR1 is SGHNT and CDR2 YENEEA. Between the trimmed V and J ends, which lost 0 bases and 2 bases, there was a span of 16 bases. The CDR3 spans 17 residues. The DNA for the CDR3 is TGTGCCAGCAGCTTAGAAGACCGCCCGTTCTTAAACACTGAAGCTTTCTTT. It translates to CASSLEDRPFLNTEAFF. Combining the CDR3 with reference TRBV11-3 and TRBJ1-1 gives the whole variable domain EAGVVQSPRYKIIEKKQPVAFWCNPISGHNTLYWYLQNLGQGPELLIRYENEEAVDDSQLPKDRFSAERLKGVDSTLKIQPAELGDSAVYLCASSLEDRPFLNTEAFFGQGTRLTVV.

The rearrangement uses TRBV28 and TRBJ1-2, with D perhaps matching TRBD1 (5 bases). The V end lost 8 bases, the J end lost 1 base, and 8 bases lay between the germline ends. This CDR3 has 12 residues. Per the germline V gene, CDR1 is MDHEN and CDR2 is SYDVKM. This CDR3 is CASEQVNYGYTF. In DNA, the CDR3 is TGTGCCAGCGAACAGGTTAACTATGGCTACACCTTC.

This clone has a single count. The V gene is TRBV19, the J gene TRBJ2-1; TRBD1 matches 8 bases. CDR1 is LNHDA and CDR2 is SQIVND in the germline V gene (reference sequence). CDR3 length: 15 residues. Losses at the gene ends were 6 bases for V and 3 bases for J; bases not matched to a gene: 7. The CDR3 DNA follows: TGTGCCAGTAGCACTTCCAGGGGGCACTACAATGAGCAGTTCTTC. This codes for CASSTSRGHYNEQFF.

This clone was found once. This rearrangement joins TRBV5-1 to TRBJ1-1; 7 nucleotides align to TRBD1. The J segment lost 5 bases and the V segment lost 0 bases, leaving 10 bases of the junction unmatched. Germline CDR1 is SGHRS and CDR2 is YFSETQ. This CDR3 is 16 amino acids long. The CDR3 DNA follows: TGCGCCAGCAGCTTGGCCCCAACAGGGGTGGGGACTGAAGCTTTCTTT. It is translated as CASSLAPTGVGTEAFF. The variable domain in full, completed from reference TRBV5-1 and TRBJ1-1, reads KAGVTQTPRYLIKTRGQQVTLSCSPISGHRSVSWYQQTPGQGLQFLFEYFSETQRNKGNFPGRFSGRQFSNSRSEMNVSTLELGDSALYLCASSLAPTGVGTEAFFGQGTRLTVV.

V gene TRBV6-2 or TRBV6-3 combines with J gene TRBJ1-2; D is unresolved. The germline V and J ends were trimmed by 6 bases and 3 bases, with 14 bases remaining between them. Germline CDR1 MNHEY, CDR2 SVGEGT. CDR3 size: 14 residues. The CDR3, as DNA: TGTGCCAGCAGCCCCGACCGACTTTACTATGGCTACACCTTC. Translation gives CASSPDRLYYGYTF.

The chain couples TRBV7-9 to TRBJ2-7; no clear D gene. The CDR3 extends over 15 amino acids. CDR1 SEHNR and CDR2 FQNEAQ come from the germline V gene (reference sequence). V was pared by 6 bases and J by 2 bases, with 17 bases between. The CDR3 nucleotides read TGTGCCAGCAGTACCGTCGGCAGACCAACCTACGAGCAGTACTTC. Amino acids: CASSTVGRPTYEQYF.

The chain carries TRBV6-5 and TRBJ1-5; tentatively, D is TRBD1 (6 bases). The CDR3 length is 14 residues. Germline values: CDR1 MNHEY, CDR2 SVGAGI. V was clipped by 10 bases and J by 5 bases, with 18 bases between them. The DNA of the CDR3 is TGTGCCACCAAGGGAGGGGGGGATCATCAGCCCCAGCATTTT. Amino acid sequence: CATKGGGDHQPQHF.

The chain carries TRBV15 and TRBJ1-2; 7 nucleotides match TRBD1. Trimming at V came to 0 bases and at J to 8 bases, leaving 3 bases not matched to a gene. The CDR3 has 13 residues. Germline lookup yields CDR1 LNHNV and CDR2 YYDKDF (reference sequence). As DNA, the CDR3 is TGTGCCACCAGCAGAGATAGACAGGGAGGCTACACCTTC. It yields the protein CATSRDRQGGYTF.

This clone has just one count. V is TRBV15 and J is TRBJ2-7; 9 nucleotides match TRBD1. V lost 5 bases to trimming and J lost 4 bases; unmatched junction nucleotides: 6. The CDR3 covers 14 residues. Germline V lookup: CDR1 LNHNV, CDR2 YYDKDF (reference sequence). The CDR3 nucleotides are TGTGCCACCAGCCCGGGACAGGGTTTATACGAGCAGTACTTC. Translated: CATSPGQGLYEQYF.

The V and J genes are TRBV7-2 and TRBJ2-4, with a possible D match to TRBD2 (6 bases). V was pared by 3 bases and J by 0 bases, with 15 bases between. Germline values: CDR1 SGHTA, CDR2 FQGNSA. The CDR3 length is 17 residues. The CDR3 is CASSLTAGLLAKNIQYF. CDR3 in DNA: TGTGCCAGCAGCTTGACAGCGGGCCTCCTAGCCAAAAACATTCAGTACTTC.

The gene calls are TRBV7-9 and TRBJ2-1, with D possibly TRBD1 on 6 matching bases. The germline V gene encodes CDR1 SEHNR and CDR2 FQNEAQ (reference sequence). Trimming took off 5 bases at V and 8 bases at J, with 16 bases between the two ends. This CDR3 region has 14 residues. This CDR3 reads CASSHYTSGDEQFF. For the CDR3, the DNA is TGTGCCAGCAGCCATTACACCTCAGGGGATGAGCAGTTCTTC.

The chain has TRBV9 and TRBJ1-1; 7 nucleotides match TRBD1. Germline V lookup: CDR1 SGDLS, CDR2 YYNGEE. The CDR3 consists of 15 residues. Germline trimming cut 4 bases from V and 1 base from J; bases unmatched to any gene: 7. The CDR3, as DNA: TGTGCCAGCAGCTTCCGGGGACAGCCGAACACTGAAGCTTTCTTT. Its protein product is CASSFRGQPNTEAFF.

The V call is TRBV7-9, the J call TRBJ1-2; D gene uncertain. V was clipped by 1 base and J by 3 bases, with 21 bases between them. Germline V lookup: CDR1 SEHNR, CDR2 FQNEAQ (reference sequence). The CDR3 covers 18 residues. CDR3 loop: CASSLGLMDGPLHYGYTF. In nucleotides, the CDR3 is TGTGCCAGCAGCTTAGGGCTGATGGACGGACCTTTACACTATGGCTACACCTTC.

CDR3 nucleotide sequence: TGTGCCAGCAGCTTGGTGGGGGGGCGGTCAGATACGCAGTATTTT. Its translation is CASSLVGGRSDTQYF. V and J are TRBV5-4 and TRBJ2-3, with D perhaps TRBD2 (7 bases). Trimming cost V 0 bases and J 4 bases, with 12 bases left between them. This CDR3 has 15 residues. Germline CDR1 SGHNT, CDR2 YYREEE (reference sequence). The whole variable domain, filled in from reference TRBV5-4 and TRBJ2-3, reads ETGVTQSPTHLIKTRGQQVTLRCSSQSGHNTVSWYQQALGQGPQFIFQYYREEENGRGNFPPRFSGLQFPNYSSELNVNALELDDSALYLCASSLVGGRSDTQYFGPGTRLTVL.

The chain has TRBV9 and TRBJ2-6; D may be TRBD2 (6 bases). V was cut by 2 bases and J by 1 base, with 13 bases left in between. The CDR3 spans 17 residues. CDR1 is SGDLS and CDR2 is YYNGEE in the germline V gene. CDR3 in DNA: TGTGCCAGCAGCGTCGGGGGTAGGGGATCTGGGGCCAACGTCCTGACTTTC. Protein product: CASSVGGRGSGANVLTF. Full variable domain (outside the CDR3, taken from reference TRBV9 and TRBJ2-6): DSGVTQTPKHLITATGQRVTLRCSPRSGDLSVYWYQQSLDQGLQFLIQYYNGEERAKGNILERFSAQQFPDLHSELNLSSLELGDSALYFCASSVGGRGSGANVLTFGAGSRLTVL.

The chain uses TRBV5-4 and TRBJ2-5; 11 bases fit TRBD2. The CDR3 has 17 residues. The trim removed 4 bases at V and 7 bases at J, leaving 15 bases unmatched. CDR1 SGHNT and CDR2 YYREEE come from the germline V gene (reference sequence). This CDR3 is CASSPAAVAGGPGTQYF. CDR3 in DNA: TGTGCCAGCAGCCCGGCGGCGGTAGCGGGAGGGCCAGGGACCCAGTACTTC. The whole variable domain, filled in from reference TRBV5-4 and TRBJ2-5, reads ETGVTQSPTHLIKTRGQQVTLRCSSQSGHNTVSWYQQALGQGPQFIFQYYREEENGRGNFPPRFSGLQFPNYSSELNVNALELDDSALYLCASSPAAVAGGPGTQYFGPGTRLLVL.

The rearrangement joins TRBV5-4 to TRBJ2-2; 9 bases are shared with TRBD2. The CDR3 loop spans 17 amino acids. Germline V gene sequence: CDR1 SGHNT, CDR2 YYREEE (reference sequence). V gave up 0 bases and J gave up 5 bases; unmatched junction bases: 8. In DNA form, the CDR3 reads TGTGCCAGCAGCTTGGTGGCGGGAGGGCCCGGAACCGGGGAGCTGTTTTTT. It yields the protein CASSLVAGGPGTGELFF.

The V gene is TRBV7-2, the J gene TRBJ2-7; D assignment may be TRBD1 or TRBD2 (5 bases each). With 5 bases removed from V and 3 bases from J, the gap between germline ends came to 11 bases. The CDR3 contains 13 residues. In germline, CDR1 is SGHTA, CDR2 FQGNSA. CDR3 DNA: TGTGCCAGCAGCCACCCGGGGCGCTACGAGCAGTACTTC. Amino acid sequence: CASSHPGRYEQYF.

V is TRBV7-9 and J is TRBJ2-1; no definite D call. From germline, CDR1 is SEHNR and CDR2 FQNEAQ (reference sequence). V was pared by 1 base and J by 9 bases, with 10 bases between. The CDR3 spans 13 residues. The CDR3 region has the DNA TGTGCCAGCAGCTTAGAACTGGGCACTGAGCAGTTCTTC. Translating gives CASSLELGTEQFF.